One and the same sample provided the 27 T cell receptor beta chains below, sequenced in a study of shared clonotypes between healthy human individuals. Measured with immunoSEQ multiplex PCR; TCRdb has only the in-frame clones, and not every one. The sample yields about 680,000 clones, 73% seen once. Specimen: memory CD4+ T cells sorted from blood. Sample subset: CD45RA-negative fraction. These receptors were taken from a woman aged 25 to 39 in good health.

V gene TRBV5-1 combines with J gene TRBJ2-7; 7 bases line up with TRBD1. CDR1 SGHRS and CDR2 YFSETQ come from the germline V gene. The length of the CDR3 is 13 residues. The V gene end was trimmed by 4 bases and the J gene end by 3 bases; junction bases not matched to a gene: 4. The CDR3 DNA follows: TGCGCCAGCAGCCGGGACAGCTACTACGAGCAGTACTTC. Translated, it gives CASSRDSYYEQYF.

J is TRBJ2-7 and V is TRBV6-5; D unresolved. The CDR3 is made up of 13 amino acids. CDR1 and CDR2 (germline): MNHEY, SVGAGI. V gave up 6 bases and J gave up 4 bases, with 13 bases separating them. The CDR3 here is CASRQYITYEQYF. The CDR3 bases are TGTGCCAGCAGGCAGTATATTACGTACGAGCAGTACTTC.

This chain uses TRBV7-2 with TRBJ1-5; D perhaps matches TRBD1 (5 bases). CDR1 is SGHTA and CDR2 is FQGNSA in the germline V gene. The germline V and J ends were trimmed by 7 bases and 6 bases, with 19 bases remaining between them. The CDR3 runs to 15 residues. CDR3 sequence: CASKGGESGGQPQHF. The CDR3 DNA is TGTGCCAGCAAGGGAGGGGAGAGTGGGGGTCAGCCCCAGCATTTT.

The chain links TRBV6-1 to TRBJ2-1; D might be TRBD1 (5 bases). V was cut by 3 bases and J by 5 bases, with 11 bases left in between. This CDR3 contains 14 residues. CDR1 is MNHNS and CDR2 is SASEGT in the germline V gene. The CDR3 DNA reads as TGTGCCAGCAGTGATTGGGGCAGAGACAATGAGCAGTTCTTC. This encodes CASSDWGRDNEQFF.

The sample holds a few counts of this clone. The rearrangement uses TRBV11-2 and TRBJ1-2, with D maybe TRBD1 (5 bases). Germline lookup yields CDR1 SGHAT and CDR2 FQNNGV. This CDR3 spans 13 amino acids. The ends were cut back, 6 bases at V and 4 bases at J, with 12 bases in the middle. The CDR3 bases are TGTGCCAGCAGGCACCCCCAGGGCTATGGCTACACCTTC. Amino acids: CASRHPQGYGYTF.

As DNA, the CDR3 is TGTGCTAGTGGTCCTCCCAGCGGCAGGGGGAATGGCTACACCTTC. It specifies CASGPPSGRGNGYTF. This chain uses TRBV12-5 with TRBJ1-2, with 7 nucleotides matching TRBD1. The trim removed 5 bases at V and 6 bases at J, leaving 12 bases unmatched. In germline, CDR1 is LGHNT, CDR2 FRNRAP. The CDR3 length is 15 residues.

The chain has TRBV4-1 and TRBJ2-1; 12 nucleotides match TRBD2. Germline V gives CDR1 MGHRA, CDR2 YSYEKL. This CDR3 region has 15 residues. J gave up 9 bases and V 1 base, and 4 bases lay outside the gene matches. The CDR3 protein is CASSQAASGRGEQFF. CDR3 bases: TGCGCCAGCAGCCAAGCCGCTAGCGGGAGGGGTGAGCAGTTCTTC.

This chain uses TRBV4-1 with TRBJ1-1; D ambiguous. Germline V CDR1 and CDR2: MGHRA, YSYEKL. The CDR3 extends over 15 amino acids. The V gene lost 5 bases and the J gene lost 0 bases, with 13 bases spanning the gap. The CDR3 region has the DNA TGCGCCAGCAGCTATGCGCAGATAGTGAACACTGAAGCTTTCTTT. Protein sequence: CASSYAQIVNTEAFF.

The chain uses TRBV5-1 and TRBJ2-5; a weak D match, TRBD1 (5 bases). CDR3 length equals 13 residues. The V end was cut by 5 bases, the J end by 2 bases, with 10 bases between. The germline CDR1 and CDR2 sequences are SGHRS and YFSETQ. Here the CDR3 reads CASRSTEQETQYF. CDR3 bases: TGCGCCAGCAGATCGACAGAACAAGAGACCCAGTACTTC. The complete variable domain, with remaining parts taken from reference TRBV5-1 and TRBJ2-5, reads KAGVTQTPRYLIKTRGQQVTLSCSPISGHRSVSWYQQTPGQGLQFLFEYFSETQRNKGNFPGRFSGRQFSNSRSEMNVSTLELGDSALYLCASRSTEQETQYFGPGTRLLVL.

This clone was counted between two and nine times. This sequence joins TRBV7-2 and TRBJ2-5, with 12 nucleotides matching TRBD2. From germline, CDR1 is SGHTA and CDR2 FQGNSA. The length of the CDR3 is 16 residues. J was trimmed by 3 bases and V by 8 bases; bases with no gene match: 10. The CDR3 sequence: CASSWLAGGREETQYF. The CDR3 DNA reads TGTGCCAGCTCGTGGCTAGCGGGAGGGCGGGAAGAGACCCAGTACTTC.

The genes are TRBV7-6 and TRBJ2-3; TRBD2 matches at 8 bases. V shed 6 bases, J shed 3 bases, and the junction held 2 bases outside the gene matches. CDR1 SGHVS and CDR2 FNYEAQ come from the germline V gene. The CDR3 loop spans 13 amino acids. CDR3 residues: CASRGGRTDTQYF. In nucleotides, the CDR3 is TGTGCCAGCAGAGGCGGGAGGACAGATACGCAGTATTTT.

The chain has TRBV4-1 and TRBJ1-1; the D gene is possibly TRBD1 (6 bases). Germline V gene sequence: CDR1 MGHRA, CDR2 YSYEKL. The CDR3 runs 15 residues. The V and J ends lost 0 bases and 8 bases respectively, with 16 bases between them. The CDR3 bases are TGCGCCAGCAGCCAAGATCGGTGGGGGGCCCTAGAAGCTTTCTTT. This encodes CASSQDRWGALEAFF.

The CDR3 sequence is CASRSPATEQFF. DNA of the CDR3: TGTGCCAGCAGATCTCCCGCCACTGAGCAGTTCTTC. The chain links TRBV6-5 to TRBJ2-1; no reliable D call. The CDR3 runs 12 residues. Germline V gene lookup returns CDR1 MNHEY and CDR2 SVGAGI. V was trimmed by 6 bases and J by 9 bases, leaving 12 bases between them.

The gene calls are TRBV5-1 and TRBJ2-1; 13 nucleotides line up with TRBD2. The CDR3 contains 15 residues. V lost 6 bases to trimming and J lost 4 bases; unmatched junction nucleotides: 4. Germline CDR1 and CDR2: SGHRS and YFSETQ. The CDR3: CASTLAGGGYNEQFF. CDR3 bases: TGCGCCAGCACACTAGCGGGAGGGGGATACAATGAGCAGTTCTTC.

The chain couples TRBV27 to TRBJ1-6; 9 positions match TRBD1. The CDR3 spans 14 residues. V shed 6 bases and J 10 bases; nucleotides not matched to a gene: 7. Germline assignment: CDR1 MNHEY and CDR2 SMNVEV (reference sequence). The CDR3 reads CASSLDRGGSPLHF. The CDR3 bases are TGTGCCAGCAGCCTAGACAGGGGGGGATCACCCCTCCACTTT.

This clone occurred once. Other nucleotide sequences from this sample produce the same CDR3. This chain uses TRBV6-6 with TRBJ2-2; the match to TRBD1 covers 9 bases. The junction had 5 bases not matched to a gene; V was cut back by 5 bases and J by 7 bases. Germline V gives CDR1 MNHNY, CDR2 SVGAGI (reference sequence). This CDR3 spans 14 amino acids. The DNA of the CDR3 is TGTGCCAGCAGTCCGGGACAGGGTGGCGGGGAGCTGTTTTTT. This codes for CASSPGQGGGELFF.

The CDR3 DNA reads as TGTGCCAGCTCACCGGACAGGGTGGCTGGAAACACCATATATTTT. Its translation: CASSPDRVAGNTIYF. The chain combines TRBV18 with TRBJ1-3; 8 nucleotides align to TRBD1. CDR1 KGHSH and CDR2 LQKENI come from the germline V gene. CDR3 length: 15 amino acids. Trimming took 3 bases from V and 2 from J; bases not matched to a gene: 3.

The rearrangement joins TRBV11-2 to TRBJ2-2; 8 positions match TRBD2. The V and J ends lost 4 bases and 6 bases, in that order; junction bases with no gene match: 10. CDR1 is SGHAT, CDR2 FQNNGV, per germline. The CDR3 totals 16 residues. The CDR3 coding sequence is TGTGCCAGCAGCTGGGTGGGTAGCGGGAAGGCCGGGGAGCTGTTTTTT. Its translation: CASSWVGSGKAGELFF.

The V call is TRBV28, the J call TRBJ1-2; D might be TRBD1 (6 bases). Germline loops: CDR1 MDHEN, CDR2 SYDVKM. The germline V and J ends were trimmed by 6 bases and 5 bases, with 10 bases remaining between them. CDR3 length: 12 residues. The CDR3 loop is CASSIQGYGYTF. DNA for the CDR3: TGTGCCAGCAGCATACAGGGTTATGGCTACACCTTC.

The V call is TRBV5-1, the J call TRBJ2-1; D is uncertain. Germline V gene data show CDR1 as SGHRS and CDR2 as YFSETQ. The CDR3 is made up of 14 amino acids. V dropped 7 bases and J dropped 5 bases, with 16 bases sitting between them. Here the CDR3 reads CASDPAGSNNEQFF. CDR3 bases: TGCGCCAGCGATCCGGCCGGTTCGAACAATGAGCAGTTCTTC. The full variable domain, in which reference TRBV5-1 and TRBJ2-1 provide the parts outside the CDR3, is KAGVTQTPRYLIKTRGQQVTLSCSPISGHRSVSWYQQTPGQGLQFLFEYFSETQRNKGNFPGRFSGRQFSNSRSEMNVSTLELGDSALYLCASDPAGSNNEQFFGPGTRLTVL.

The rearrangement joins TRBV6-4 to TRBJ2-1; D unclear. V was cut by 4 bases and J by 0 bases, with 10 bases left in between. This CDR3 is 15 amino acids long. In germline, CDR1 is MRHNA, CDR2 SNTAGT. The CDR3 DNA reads TGTGCCAGCAGTGTCCGTTGGGACTCCTACAATGAGCAGTTCTTC. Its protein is CASSVRWDSYNEQFF.

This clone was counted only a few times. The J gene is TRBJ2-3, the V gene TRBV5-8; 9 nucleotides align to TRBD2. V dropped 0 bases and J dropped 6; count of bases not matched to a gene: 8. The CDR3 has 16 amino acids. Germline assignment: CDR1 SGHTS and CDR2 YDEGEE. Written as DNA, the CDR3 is TGTGCCAGCAGCTTGGCGGGCGGGAGGGCCTTCGATACGCAGTATTTT. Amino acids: CASSLAGGRAFDTQYF.

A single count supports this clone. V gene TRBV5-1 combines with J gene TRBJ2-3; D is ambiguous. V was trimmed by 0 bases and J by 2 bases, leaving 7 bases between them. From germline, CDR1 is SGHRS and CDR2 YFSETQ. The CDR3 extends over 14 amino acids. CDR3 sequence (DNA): TGCGCCAGCAGCTTGGATACGGCCACAGATACGCAGTATTTT. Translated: CASSLDTATDTQYF.

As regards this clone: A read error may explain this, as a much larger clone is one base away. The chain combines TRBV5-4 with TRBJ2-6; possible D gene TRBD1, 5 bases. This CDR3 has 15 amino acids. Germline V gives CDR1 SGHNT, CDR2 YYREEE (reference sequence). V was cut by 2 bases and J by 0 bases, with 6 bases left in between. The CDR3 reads CASSFDSSGANVLTF. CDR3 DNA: TGTGCCAGCAGCTTCGACAGCTCTGGGGCCAACGTCCTGACTTTC.

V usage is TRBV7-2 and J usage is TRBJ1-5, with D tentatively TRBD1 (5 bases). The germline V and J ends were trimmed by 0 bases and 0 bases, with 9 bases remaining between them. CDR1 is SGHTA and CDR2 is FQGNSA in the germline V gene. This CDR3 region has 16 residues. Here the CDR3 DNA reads TGTGCCAGCAGCTTAGCGGCAGGGTATAGCAATCAGCCCCAGCATTTT. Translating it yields CASSLAAGYSNQPQHF.

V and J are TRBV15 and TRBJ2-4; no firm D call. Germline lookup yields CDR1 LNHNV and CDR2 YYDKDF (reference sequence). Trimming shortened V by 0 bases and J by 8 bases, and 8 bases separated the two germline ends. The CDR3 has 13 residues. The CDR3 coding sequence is TGTGCCACCAGCAGAGATCTAAGGGACATTCAGTACTTC. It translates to CATSRDLRDIQYF.

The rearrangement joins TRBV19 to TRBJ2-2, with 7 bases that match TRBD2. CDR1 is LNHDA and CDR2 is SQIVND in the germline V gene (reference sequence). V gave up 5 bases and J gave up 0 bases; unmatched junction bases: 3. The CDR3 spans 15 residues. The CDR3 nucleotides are TGTGCCAGTAGTGCCACTAGCGCGAACACCGGGGAGCTGTTTTTT. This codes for CASSATSANTGELFF.